The next 24 T cell receptor beta chains were all read from a single sample in a study of blood T cell repertoires in COVID-19 (dated by TCRdb to 2020 to 2021). The library was obtained by the immunoSEQ multiplex PCR assay. In its TCRdb copy, this immuneACCESS table keeps in-frame sequences only and misses some clones. Where compared with another copy, unresolved V genes explain less than half of these, and the others have no known cause. The table for this sample lists more than 130,000 clones; approximately 80% of them were counted only once. The top ten clonotypes cover about 7% of the sample. Source material: peripheral blood. Source of these receptors: a human donor in a cohort sampled during active COVID-19.

This chain joins TRBV15 and TRBJ2-5; 8 bases agree with TRBD2. The germline V gene has CDR1 LNHNV and CDR2 YYDKDF (reference sequence). CDR3 length: 17 residues. The V and J ends lost 0 bases and 4 bases, in that order; junction bases with no gene match: 10. The CDR3 loop reads CATSRDGGLAGAETQYF. CDR3 nucleotide sequence: TGTGCCACCAGCAGAGATGGGGGCCTAGCGGGCGCAGAGACCCAGTACTTC.

J is TRBJ2-7 and V is TRBV6-2 or TRBV6-3; 7 bases are a match to TRBD1. J was trimmed by 6 bases and V by 2 bases; bases with no gene match: 4. Germline V gene lookup returns CDR1 MNHEY and CDR2 SVGEGT. The CDR3 contains 13 residues. CDR3 DNA: TGTGCCAGCAGTTACCGACAGGGACCCGAGCAGTACTTC. The encoded protein is CASSYRQGPEQYF.

The CDR3 DNA is TGCGCCAGCAGCTTGGAGCGGGGGAACACCGGGGAGCTGTTTTTT. Amino acids: CASSLERGNTGELFF. J is TRBJ2-2 and V is TRBV5-1; 7 nucleotides agree with TRBD2. Per germline, CDR1 SGHRS and CDR2 YFSETQ. V lost 0 bases, J lost 1 base, and 0 bases stayed unmatched. The CDR3 covers 15 residues.

J is TRBJ1-4 and V is TRBV18; D gene ambiguous. The CDR3 sequence is 14 residues long. Germline V gene data show CDR1 as KGHSH and CDR2 as LQKENI. The germline V and J ends were trimmed by 3 bases and 3 bases, with 8 bases remaining between them. The CDR3 DNA reads as TGTGCCAGCTCACCCGACGGGTCTAATGAAAAACTGTTTTTT. Its translation: CASSPDGSNEKLFF. The whole variable domain, remainder taken from reference TRBV18 and TRBJ1-4, is NAGVMQNPRHLVRRRGQEARLRCSPMKGHSHVYWYRQLPEEGLKFMVYLQKENIIDESGMPKERFSAEFPKEGPSILRIQQVVRGDSAAYFCASSPDGSNEKLFFGSGTQLSVL.

The count of this clone is one. The chain uses TRBV4-2 and TRBJ2-5, with 14 bases identical to TRBD2. This CDR3 comprises 16 residues. Germline-derived CDR1 and CDR2 are LGHNA and YNFKEQ. The junction had 2 bases not matched to a gene; V was cut back by 4 bases and J by 1 base. The DNA of the CDR3 is TGTGCCAGCAGCCTGACTAGCGGGGGGGCCCAAGAGACCCAGTACTTC. This encodes CASSLTSGGAQETQYF.

The V and J genes are TRBV11-2 and TRBJ2-7; 8 positions agree with TRBD2. With V trimmed by 2 bases and J by 3 bases, 12 bases remained unmatched. Germline CDR1 reads SGHAT; CDR2 reads FQNNGV. CDR3 length: 17 amino acids. The CDR3: CASSLFVSSGGNYEQYF. DNA of the CDR3: TGTGCCAGCAGCTTATTCGTCTCGAGCGGGGGTAACTACGAGCAGTACTTC.

The chain carries TRBV3-1 (or the pseudogene TRBV3-2) and TRBJ1-2, with 7 nucleotides matching TRBD1. The ends lost 4 bases at V and 0 bases at J; junction bases unmatched: 8. The CDR3 spans 16 residues. CDR1 is LGHDT, CDR2 YNNKEL, per germline (reference sequence). CDR3: CASSLGDSLSNYGYTF. The CDR3 nucleotides read TGTGCCAGCAGCCTGGGGGACAGTCTCTCTAACTATGGCTACACCTTC.

The CDR3 region is CASERTALNTGELFF. The CDR3 nucleotides read TGTGCCAGCGAGAGGACAGCCCTGAACACCGGGGAGCTGTTTTTT. J is TRBJ2-2 and V is TRBV13, with a weak D call TRBD1 (6 bases). From germline, CDR1 is PRHDT and CDR2 FYEKMQ (reference sequence). The CDR3 extends over 15 amino acids. V lost 8 bases, J lost 1 base, and 14 bases lay in between.

J is TRBJ2-1 and V is TRBV9; 10 bases are shared with TRBD2. V lost 0 bases, J lost 5 bases, and 2 bases stayed unmatched. The CDR3 is made up of 15 amino acids. From germline, CDR1 is SGDLS and CDR2 YYNGEE. The CDR3 is CASSVGSGGDNEQFF. In nucleotides, the CDR3 is TGTGCCAGCAGCGTAGGAAGCGGGGGGGACAATGAGCAGTTCTTC.

This clone was detected once. This chain joins TRBV2 and TRBJ1-6; TRBD1 might be the D (5 bases). CDR1 SNHLY and CDR2 FYNNEI come from the germline V gene. Trimming cost V 6 bases and J 2 bases, with 14 bases left between them. The CDR3 consists of 16 residues. Written as DNA, the CDR3 is TGTGCCAGCAGAACGGCCGAAGGGGCCTATAATTCACCCCTCCACTTT. Its translation is CASRTAEGAYNSPLHF.

This rearrangement joins TRBV11-2 to TRBJ1-3; TRBD1 might be the D (6 bases). V was trimmed by 3 bases and J by 0 bases, leaving 15 bases between them. Germline CDR1 is SGHAT and CDR2 is FQNNGV. The CDR3 sequence is 17 residues long. In DNA, the CDR3 is TGTGCCAGCAGCTTGGCCGTAGGGGGAATCTCTGGAAACACCATATATTTT. Its translation is CASSLAVGGISGNTIYF.

The chain has TRBV5-5 and TRBJ2-7; TRBD1 might be the D (5 bases). CDR3 length: 16 residues. V shed 0 bases and J shed 2 bases, with 15 bases lying between them. Germline V gene lookup returns CDR1 SGHKS and CDR2 YYEKEE (reference sequence). The CDR3 DNA is TGTGCCAGCAGCTTGGGTGAATGGCAGGGCGCCTACGAGCAGTACTTC. Its protein is CASSLGEWQGAYEQYF.

The V call is TRBV5-6, the J call TRBJ1-2, with D possibly matching TRBD1 (5 bases). In germline, CDR1 is SGHDT, CDR2 YYEEEE. Trimming removed 4 bases from V and 4 bases from J, with 14 bases in between. The CDR3 sequence is 14 residues long. The CDR3 DNA reads as TGTGCCAGCAGCCGACAGATCCTAAGCTATGGCTACACCTTC. It yields the protein CASSRQILSYGYTF.

V and J are TRBV28 and TRBJ1-5, with 7 bases identical to TRBD1. The CDR3 length is 18 residues. The V segment lost 6 bases and the J segment 0 bases; nucleotides outside the gene matches: 14. Per the germline V gene, CDR1 is MDHEN and CDR2 is SYDVKM. The DNA of the CDR3 is TGTGCCAGCAGGTTAGACAGGGAAGGGGGTTATAGCAATCAGCCCCAGCATTTT. Amino acids: CASRLDREGGYSNQPQHF.

The gene calls are TRBV29-1 and TRBJ2-3; D is ambiguous. CDR1 is SQVTM, CDR2 ANQGSEA, per germline. This CDR3 is built from 14 residues. V was shortened by 1 base and J by 0 bases, with 8 bases between the two germline ends. CDR3 coding DNA: TGCAGCGTTGAAGTGACTCCTAGCACAGATACGCAGTATTTT. Its protein product is CSVEVTPSTDTQYF.

The chain combines TRBV7-3 with TRBJ1-1; D ambiguous. The CDR3 is made up of 13 amino acids. V lost 0 bases to trimming and J lost 1 base, with 3 bases between them. Per germline, CDR1 SGHTA and CDR2 FQGTGA. CDR3 loop: CASSLTANTEAFF. The CDR3 DNA follows: TGTGCCAGCAGCTTAACGGCGAACACTGAAGCTTTCTTT.

The chain joins TRBV11-3 to TRBJ2-5; D not resolved. Germline CDR1 and CDR2: SGHNT and YENEEA. Trimming took 5 bases from V and 5 from J, leaving 9 bases between them. This CDR3 region has 12 residues. The CDR3: CASSQTGETQYF. CDR3 nucleotide sequence: TGTGCCAGCAGCCAGACTGGGGAGACCCAGTACTTC.

The J gene is TRBJ2-3, the V gene TRBV5-3; possible D gene TRBD2, 5 bases. TRBV5-3 is designated an ORF whose function remains uncertain. Trimming stripped 2 bases from V and 0 bases from J, with 13 bases between. The CDR3 consists of 16 residues. In nucleotides, the CDR3 is TGTGCCAGAAGCTTTGGCGGGCGGATCAGCACAGATACGCAGTATTTT. Translating gives CARSFGGRISTDTQYF.

The chain employs TRBV18 and TRBJ2-3; tentative D call: TRBD2 (7 bases). The V end lost 2 bases, the J end lost 3 bases, and 12 bases lay between the germline ends. The length of the CDR3 is 15 residues. CDR1 and CDR2 from the germline V gene are KGHSH and LQKENI. This chain's CDR3 is CASSPRGGRTDTQYF. The CDR3 DNA reads as TGTGCCAGCTCACCAAGGGGGGGAAGAACAGATACGCAGTATTTT.

The chain recombines TRBV6-5 with TRBJ1-1; 8 nucleotides match TRBD1. The V and J ends lost 7 bases and 3 bases, in that order; junction bases with no gene match: 1. The germline gives CDR1 MNHEY, CDR2 SVGAGI. The CDR3 covers 12 residues. CDR3 DNA: TGTGCCAGCAAGGGACAGGACACTGAAGCTTTCTTT. This gives the protein CASKGQDTEAFF.

This sequence joins TRBV7-9 and TRBJ2-1, with a possible D match to TRBD1 (5 bases). The CDR3 is made up of 16 amino acids. The germline CDR1 and CDR2 sequences are SEHNR and FQNEAQ (reference sequence). Trimming stripped 3 bases from V and 5 bases from J, with 17 bases between. This chain's CDR3 is CASSFDYQGSNNEQFF. CDR3 sequence (DNA): TGTGCCAGCAGCTTCGATTATCAGGGATCTAACAATGAGCAGTTCTTC.

This clone appeared a single time. V and J are TRBV25-1 and TRBJ1-1, with D uncertain. The V gene lost 6 bases and the J gene lost 4 bases, with 15 bases spanning the gap. From germline, CDR1 is MGHDK and CDR2 SYGVNS. This CDR3 has 14 amino acids. CDR3 protein: CASRPLGVFTEAFF. The CDR3 nucleotides are TGTGCCAGCAGACCATTAGGAGTTTTCACTGAAGCTTTCTTT.

V gene TRBV3-1 (or the pseudogene TRBV3-2) combines with J gene TRBJ2-5, with 10 bases fitting TRBD2. CDR1 and CDR2 from the germline V gene are LGHDT and YNNKEL (reference sequence). V shed 7 bases, J shed 5 bases, and the junction held 10 bases outside the gene matches. This CDR3 region has 15 residues. CDR3 residues: CASTSGGAIGETQYF. The DNA of the CDR3 is TGTGCCAGCACGAGCGGGGGGGCTATTGGGGAGACCCAGTACTTC.

The chain carries TRBV27 and TRBJ2-1; 11 nucleotides match TRBD2. The CDR3 has 15 residues. Trimming removed 7 bases from V and 9 bases from J; junction bases left unmatched: 11. Germline CDR1 reads MNHEY; CDR2 reads SMNVEV (reference sequence). The DNA for the CDR3 is TGTGCCAGCACCAAACAGGGAGGACTAGCGGGTGAGCAGTTCTTC. Translated: CASTKQGGLAGEQFF.